A single sample gave rise to the 15 T cell receptor beta chains below, sequenced in a study of cytotoxic CD8 clonotypes in ibrutinib-treated CLL. Some clones are missing from TCRdb's copy, which holds only in-frame ones; the method was immunoSEQ multiplex PCR. Of approximately 200,000 clones in the sample, over 60% were seen once. The specimen was PBMCs, collected after 24 months of ibrutinib treatment. These receptors all stem from a human donor with chronic lymphocytic leukemia.

J is TRBJ1-2 and V is TRBV4-3; D perhaps matches TRBD1 (5 bases). Germline V gives CDR1 LGHNA, CDR2 YSLEER. The V end lost 0 bases, the J end lost 5 bases, and 10 bases lay between the germline ends. CDR3 length: 14 amino acids. The DNA for the CDR3 is TGCGCCAGCAGCCAAGACCGGGACGGTTATGGCTACACCTTC. This encodes CASSQDRDGYGYTF.

The DNA for the CDR3 is TGTGCCTGGACTCTTTGGGGTAACTATGGCTACACCTTC. This gives the protein CAWTLWGNYGYTF. V gene TRBV30 combines with J gene TRBJ1-2; no reliable D call. V was shortened by 4 bases and J by 1 base, with 10 bases between the two germline ends. The CDR3 is 13 residues long. Germline CDR1 reads GTSNPN; CDR2 reads SVGIG (reference sequence).

V is TRBV19 and J is TRBJ2-7; D is perhaps TRBD1 (5 bases). There are 13 residues in the CDR3. The germline V and J ends were trimmed by 5 bases and 7 bases, with 15 bases remaining between them. Germline V lookup: CDR1 LNHDA, CDR2 SQIVND (reference sequence). This CDR3 is CASSSGHPWEQYF. CDR3 bases: TGTGCCAGTAGTTCCGGACATCCTTGGGAGCAGTACTTC.

This chain links TRBV5-1 with TRBJ2-3, with TRBD2 matching over 11 bases. CDR3 length equals 19 residues. Trimming at V came to 4 bases and at J to 5 bases, leaving 18 bases not matched to a gene. Germline-derived CDR1 and CDR2 are SGHRS and YFSETQ. The CDR3 reads CASSTSTGTSGRVVDTQYF. CDR3 nucleotides: TGCGCCAGCAGCACATCTACCGGGACTAGCGGCCGGGTGGTAGATACGCAGTATTTT.

The chain joins TRBV5-1 to TRBJ2-7; 9 bases agree with TRBD1. After removal of 6 bases from V and 3 bases from J, the junction contained 4 bases not matched to a gene. This CDR3 is built from 13 residues. Germline V gene lookup returns CDR1 SGHRS and CDR2 YFSETQ. CDR3 coding DNA: TGCGCCAGCAAACGGGACAGGGACTACGAGCAGTACTTC. This translates into CASKRDRDYEQYF.

The chain uses TRBV28 and TRBJ2-7; D not certain. Germline V gene sequence: CDR1 MDHEN, CDR2 SYDVKM. The CDR3 contains 14 residues. V was pared by 5 bases and J by 3 bases, with 14 bases between. CDR3 nucleotide sequence: TGTGCCAGCAGTCCCCAAGGGAAGGACTACGAGCAGTACTTC. Translation gives CASSPQGKDYEQYF.

The CDR3 DNA reads as TGTGCCAGCAGCTTAGCGGTTCGCCCCTTTCCCGACGGGCAGTACTTC. As protein: CASSLAVRPFPDGQYF. This rearrangement joins TRBV7-2 to TRBJ2-7; no clear D gene. The CDR3 covers 16 residues. Trimming removed 0 bases at V and 9 bases at J, with 21 bases between. Per the germline V gene, CDR1 is SGHTA and CDR2 is FQGNSA.

V is TRBV19 and J is TRBJ1-2; maybe TRBD1 (6 bases). CDR1 is LNHDA and CDR2 is SQIVND in the germline V gene (reference sequence). CDR3 length equals 15 residues. Trimming took 3 bases from V and 4 from J, leaving 15 bases between them. For the CDR3, the DNA is TGTGCCAGTAGTATCGACAGGACGGCCTTCTATGGCTACACCTTC. It codes for CASSIDRTAFYGYTF.

The CDR3 region is CASSLRNYEQYF. CDR3 coding DNA: TGTGCCAGCTCACTAAGAAACTACGAGCAGTACTTC. The chain has TRBV18 and TRBJ2-7; no clear D gene. CDR3 length: 12 residues. Germline V CDR1 and CDR2: KGHSH, LQKENI. Between the trimmed V and J ends, which lost 4 bases and 3 bases, there was a span of 7 bases.

The V call is TRBV4-2, the J call TRBJ1-1, with TRBD1 identical over 10 bases. J lost 1 base, V lost 1 base, and 0 bases had no gene match. Germline V gene lookup returns CDR1 LGHNA and CDR2 YNFKEQ. The CDR3 extends over 15 amino acids. The DNA for the CDR3 is TGTGCCAGCAGCCAAGGGGACAGGGGGAACACTGAAGCTTTCTTT. Translated, it gives CASSQGDRGNTEAFF.

The chain links TRBV30 to TRBJ1-1, with 8 nucleotides matching TRBD1. With 3 bases clipped from V and 0 bases from J, the junction kept 12 bases outside the gene matches. CDR3 size: 17 residues. Germline V gives CDR1 GTSNPN, CDR2 SVGIG (reference sequence). Written as DNA, the CDR3 is TGTGCCTGGAGCGACGGGACAGGTTATTTCATGAACACTGAAGCTTTCTTT. This gives the protein CAWSDGTGYFMNTEAFF.

The sample holds one count of this clone. The rearrangement links TRBV6-5 to TRBJ2-1; the D gene is possibly TRBD2 (5 bases). The CDR3 runs 15 residues. The V and J ends lost 0 bases and 9 bases respectively, with 15 bases between them. Germline V gene lookup returns CDR1 MNHEY and CDR2 SVGAGI. The CDR3, as DNA: TGTGCCAGCAGTTACTCGTCCACTAGGACCACTGAGCAGTTCTTC. Encoded protein: CASSYSSTRTTEQFF.

This chain uses TRBV19 with TRBJ2-1, with D perhaps TRBD1 or TRBD2 (5 bases each). CDR1 LNHDA and CDR2 SQIVND come from the germline V gene (reference sequence). The CDR3 sequence is 14 residues long. The V and J ends lost 5 bases and 7 bases respectively, with 15 bases between them. Written as DNA, the CDR3 is TGTGCCAGTAGTCTGGGGACGACTCGGAATGAGCAGTTCTTC. It translates to CASSLGTTRNEQFF.

The chain joins TRBV11-2 to TRBJ2-7, with D perhaps TRBD1 (6 bases). Between the trimmed V and J ends, which lost 4 bases and 3 bases, there was a span of 16 bases. This CDR3 spans 15 amino acids. Germline V gene lookup returns CDR1 SGHAT and CDR2 FQNNGV. The CDR3 sequence: CASSWVGQFVYEQYF. CDR3 DNA: TGTGCCAGCAGCTGGGTGGGACAATTCGTCTACGAGCAGTACTTC.

The J gene is TRBJ2-7, the V gene TRBV5-6, with D possibly matching TRBD2 (5 bases). The CDR3 loop spans 11 amino acids. Deletions cut 4 bases from V and 6 bases from J, with 8 bases between. Germline CDR1 reads SGHDT; CDR2 reads YYEEEE. The CDR3 protein is CASSSRGEQYF. The CDR3 DNA is TGTGCCAGCAGCAGCCGGGGCGAGCAGTACTTC.